The clone carrying this TCR beta chain appeared a few times. This specimen comes from a study of identical twins. TCRdb used MiXCR to reprocess the 5' RACE reads, holding one entry per CDR3 protein. The data show 500,000 or so distinct CDR3 sequences, less than 25% seen once. This CDR3 has 16 residues. Germline V CDR1 and CDR2: DFQATT, SNEGSKA (reference sequence). The V and J ends lost 2 bases and 5 bases respectively, with 20 bases between them. This same sample was also taken into another study, of T cells expressing NK-cell markers. This second study notes: NKG2C+ dominant clonotype frequencies in several donors were roughly 1.0-7.5% of CD8+ T cells.

This sequence originates from a woman between 18 and 30 years old in good health. The chain joins TRBV20-1 to TRBJ2-3, with a weak D call TRBD1 (6 bases). Sequenced: CD4+ T cells sorted from blood. CDR3 coding DNA: TGCAGTGCTAGAAAACCCCACGGGACATCTGGAGATACGCAGTATTTT. Translated: CSARKPHGTSGDTQYF.